This T cell receptor (beta chain) was profiled in a study of blood T cell repertoires in COVID-19. Study-level information: Sites in the United States, Italy and Spain provided acute and convalescent COVID-19 samples. T cells, B-cell-depleted T cells, or PBMCs provided the cDNA or gDNA that served as material.

The CDR3 totals 15 residues. V was pared by 5 bases and J by 4 bases, with 4 bases of the junction left unmatched. CDR1 and CDR2 (germline): SGHVS, FQNEAQ. Here immunoSEQ multiplex PCR was the method, and the copy in TCRdb shows in-frame clones only, minus some. The sample carries some 240,000 clones, around 90% recorded once. The V call is TRBV7-8, the J call TRBJ2-5; 13 bases map to TRBD2. The clonotype originates from a man between 60 and 75 years old who had recovered from COVID-19. Material for sequencing was peripheral blood. The CDR3 DNA follows: TGTGCCAGCAGCCACACTAGCGGGAGGGGAGAGACCCAGTACTTC. Its translation is CASSHTSGRGETQYF.